The 19 T cell receptor beta chains presented below share a single source sample, sequenced in a study of T cell repertoires in aging, cancer and after chemotherapy. The template was genomic DNA from peripheral blood, not RNA. TRB rearrangements spanning V, D and J were amplified using mixed TRB-A/B primers. MiXCR, applied by TCRdb to the multiplex PCR reads, yields one record per CDR3 protein. The sample has about 8,000 distinct CDR3 sequences, roughly 56% seen once. Sequenced input: blood. All receptors derive from a human donor with a solid tumor.

This clonotype occurred a few times. The V and J genes are TRBV7-9 and TRBJ2-7, with D maybe TRBD2 (6 bases). The CDR3 has 12 amino acids. The V end lost 3 bases, the J end lost 3 bases, and 6 bases lay between the germline ends. Germline V gene data show CDR1 as SEHNR and CDR2 as FQNEAQ (reference sequence). DNA of the CDR3: TGTGCCAGCAGCTTGACTAGCTACGAGCAGTACTTC. Encoded protein: CASSLTSYEQYF.

V usage is TRBV4-3 and J usage is TRBJ2-6; D call uncertain. The germline CDR1 and CDR2 sequences are LGHNA and YSLEER. There are 16 residues in the CDR3. Between the trimmed V and J ends, which lost 4 bases and 2 bases, there was a span of 12 bases. This CDR3 reads CASSPALDTGANVLTF. The CDR3 bases are TGCGCCAGCAGCCCAGCCTTGGATACTGGGGCCAACGTCCTGACTTTC.

The rearrangement uses TRBV15 and TRBJ2-7; 12 bases align to TRBD2. J lost 1 base, V lost 2 bases, and 9 bases had no gene match. From germline, CDR1 is LNHNV and CDR2 YYDKDF (reference sequence). The CDR3 is made up of 18 amino acids. This CDR3 reads CATSRPRGGTSGSYEQYF. DNA for the CDR3: TGTGCCACCAGCAGACCTCGAGGCGGGACTAGCGGGTCCTACGAGCAGTACTTC. Combining the CDR3 with reference TRBV15 and TRBJ2-7 gives the whole variable domain DAMVIQNPRYQVTQFGKPVTLSCSQTLNHNVMYWYQQKSSQAPKLLFHYYDKDFNNEADTPDNFQSRRPNTSFCFLDIRSPGLGDTAMYLCATSRPRGGTSGSYEQYFGPGTRLTVT.

The rearrangement links TRBV15 to TRBJ1-2; 11 bases match TRBD1. Germline CDR1 reads LNHNV; CDR2 reads YYDKDF (reference sequence). With V trimmed by 3 bases and J by 2 bases, 2 bases remained unmatched. The CDR3 is 15 amino acids. The CDR3 sequence is CATSRRTGGNYGYTF. The CDR3 DNA is TGTGCCACCAGCAGGAGGACAGGGGGCAACTATGGCTACACCTTC. Using reference TRBV15 and TRBJ1-2 for the parts outside the CDR3, the full variable domain is DAMVIQNPRYQVTQFGKPVTLSCSQTLNHNVMYWYQQKSSQAPKLLFHYYDKDFNNEADTPDNFQSRRPNTSFCFLDIRSPGLGDTAMYLCATSRRTGGNYGYTFGSGTRLTVV.

The rearrangement uses TRBV20-1 and TRBJ1-3; D remains ambiguous. V was pared by 3 bases and J by 0 bases, with 9 bases between. Germline V gene sequence: CDR1 DFQATT, CDR2 SNEGSKA (reference sequence). The CDR3 has 14 residues. The CDR3 nucleotides are TGCAGTGCTAGCAAAGGTCTCTCTGGAAACACCATATATTTT. It translates to CSASKGLSGNTIYF.

The rearrangement joins TRBV19 to TRBJ2-5; TRBD1 matches 7 bases. This CDR3 comprises 15 residues. From germline, CDR1 is LNHDA and CDR2 SQIVND (reference sequence). V trimming: 5 bases; J trimming: 4 bases; junction bases outside the gene matches: 10. Here the CDR3 reads CASSLFRDRLETQYF. CDR3 DNA sequence: TGTGCCAGTAGTTTATTCCGGGACAGACTAGAGACCCAGTACTTC.

This clonotype was detected once. The chain combines TRBV6-5 with TRBJ2-7, with no clear D. There are 15 residues in the CDR3. Per the germline V gene, CDR1 is MNHEY and CDR2 is SVGAGI. V was clipped by 6 bases and J by 4 bases, with 19 bases between them. The CDR3: CASSAEASMGYEQYF. CDR3 bases: TGTGCCAGCAGCGCCGAGGCGTCGATGGGATACGAGCAGTACTTC.

The genes are TRBV5-4 and TRBJ2-2; D is unresolved. This CDR3 contains 13 residues. Germline V CDR1 and CDR2: SGHNT, YYREEE (reference sequence). Trimming cost V 4 bases and J 6 bases, with 10 bases left between them. CDR3 residues: CASSADLSGELFF. The CDR3 DNA reads as TGTGCCAGCAGCGCGGACCTGTCCGGGGAGCTGTTTTTT.

The rearrangement links TRBV6-2 or TRBV6-3 to TRBJ1-3; perhaps TRBD1 as D (5 bases). CDR1 MNHEY and CDR2 SVGEGT come from the germline V gene. V was shortened by 0 bases and J by 4 bases, with 7 bases between the two germline ends. The CDR3 totals 14 residues. CDR3 nucleotides: TGTGCCAGCAGTTACTCAGGGACCGGAAACACCATATATTTT. Its protein is CASSYSGTGNTIYF.

This clonotype was observed a handful of times. This sequence joins TRBV5-4 and TRBJ1-2; D gene ambiguous. The CDR3 length is 12 residues. Trimming cost V 4 bases and J 6 bases, with 10 bases left between them. Germline lookup yields CDR1 SGHNT and CDR2 YYREEE (reference sequence). The CDR3 nucleotides are TGTGCCAGCAGCCCATCAGGCGATGGCTACACCTTC. It codes for CASSPSGDGYTF.

The V call is TRBV12-3 or TRBV12-4, the J call TRBJ1-4; possibly TRBD1 for D (6 bases). The CDR3 spans 16 residues. V was clipped by 2 bases and J by 0 bases, with 10 bases between them. Written as DNA, the CDR3 is TGTGCCAGCAGTTTAAAGGGGGATGCAACTAATGAAAAACTGTTTTTT. This codes for CASSLKGDATNEKLFF.

The CDR3 loop reads CASSPRDRVAYEQYF. As DNA, the CDR3 is TGTGCCAGCAGCCCCCGGGACAGGGTCGCCTACGAGCAGTACTTC. V gene TRBV6-5 combines with J gene TRBJ2-7; 9 bases agree with TRBD1. The CDR3 covers 15 residues. The germline V gene encodes CDR1 MNHEY and CDR2 SVGAGI. Trimming at V came to 6 bases and at J to 2 bases, leaving 8 bases not matched to a gene.

This clonotype was counted only a few times. The genes are TRBV7-3 and TRBJ2-3; the match to TRBD2 covers 12 bases. The V segment lost 5 bases and the J segment 5 bases; nucleotides outside the gene matches: 8. Germline-derived CDR1 and CDR2 are SGHTA and FQGTGA. CDR3 size: 16 residues. CDR3 DNA: TGTGCCAGCAGCAGGCTAGCGGGAGGGTCGCGAGATACGCAGTATTTT. It codes for CASSRLAGGSRDTQYF.

V usage is TRBV15 and J usage is TRBJ1-1; D gene uncertain. The V and J ends lost 2 bases and 1 base respectively, with 5 bases between them. CDR3 length equals 13 residues. Germline V gives CDR1 LNHNV, CDR2 YYDKDF (reference sequence). The CDR3 DNA follows: TGTGCCACCAGCAGATTACAGAACACTGAAGCTTTCTTT. This gives the protein CATSRLQNTEAFF.

This clonotype was seen only a few times. This chain joins TRBV7-2 and TRBJ1-1; TRBD1 is a possible D gene (6 bases). The V gene's germline CDR1 is SGHTA and CDR2 FQGNSA. Trimming cost V 3 bases and J 5 bases, with 13 bases left between them. The CDR3 length is 14 residues. The chain's CDR3 is CASSFTGSWTEAFF. The CDR3 DNA reads TGTGCCAGCAGCTTTACAGGGAGTTGGACTGAAGCTTTCTTT.

The chain uses TRBV20-1 and TRBJ2-7, with D perhaps assigned TRBD1 or TRBD2 (5 bases each). Germline loops: CDR1 DFQATT, CDR2 SNEGSKA (reference sequence). This CDR3 spans 13 amino acids. V was cut by 6 bases and J by 1 base, with 13 bases left in between. In nucleotides, the CDR3 is TGCAGTGCATCGGGACGGCAATCCTACGAGCAGTACTTC. Translation gives CSASGRQSYEQYF.

This sequence joins TRBV20-1 and TRBJ1-2; maybe TRBD1 (5 bases). This CDR3 is 14 amino acids long. The V end was cut by 2 bases, the J end by 4 bases, with 14 bases between. The germline CDR1 and CDR2 sequences are DFQATT and SNEGSKA (reference sequence). The CDR3 sequence is CSARLGDDFYGYTF. In DNA form, the CDR3 reads TGCAGTGCTAGATTGGGGGATGATTTCTATGGCTACACCTTC.

The chain uses TRBV20-1 and TRBJ2-2, with 13 bases matching TRBD2. CDR3 length: 15 amino acids. J lost 8 bases, V lost 4 bases, and 7 bases had no gene match. Germline CDR1 and CDR2: DFQATT and SNEGSKA (reference sequence). CDR3 DNA: TGCAGTGCTATACTAGCGGGAGGGCCGGAGGGGGAGCTGTTTTTT. Residues: CSAILAGGPEGELFF.

This clonotype turned up a few times. This chain joins TRBV7-9 and TRBJ1-2; 7 bases are a match to TRBD1. The germline gives CDR1 SEHNR, CDR2 FQNEAQ (reference sequence). The junction had 12 bases not matched to a gene; V was cut back by 4 bases and J by 7 bases. The CDR3 spans 15 residues. The CDR3 is CASSSIRGGEGGYTF. The CDR3 bases are TGTGCCAGCAGCTCCATTAGAGGGGGCGAAGGTGGCTACACCTTC.